Here is one T cell receptor (beta chain) with its context. Losses at the gene ends were 4 bases for V and 2 bases for J; bases not matched to a gene: 3. CDR3 length: 13 residues. Germline values: CDR1 SGHNT, CDR2 YYREEE (reference sequence). The sample belongs to a study of T cells in narcolepsy. Assay: immunoSEQ multiplex PCR; the TCRdb copy retains only in-frame clones and omits some. The sample lists 25,000 to 35,000 clones, less than 90% occurring once. This chain connects TRBV5-4 to TRBJ2-7; TRBD1 agrees at 7 bases. Sequencing used memory (CD45RA-) CD4+ T cells from blood. The source is a human donor in good health. The CDR3 nucleotides are TGTGCCAGCAGCCCAGGGACAGCCTACGAGCAGTACTTC. Translating gives CASSPGTAYEQYF. The variable domain in full, completed from reference TRBV5-4 and TRBJ2-7, reads ETGVTQSPTHLIKTRGQQVTLRCSSQSGHNTVSWYQQALGQGPQFIFQYYREEENGRGNFPPRFSGLQFPNYSSELNVNALELDDSALYLCASSPGTAYEQYFGPGTRLTVT.